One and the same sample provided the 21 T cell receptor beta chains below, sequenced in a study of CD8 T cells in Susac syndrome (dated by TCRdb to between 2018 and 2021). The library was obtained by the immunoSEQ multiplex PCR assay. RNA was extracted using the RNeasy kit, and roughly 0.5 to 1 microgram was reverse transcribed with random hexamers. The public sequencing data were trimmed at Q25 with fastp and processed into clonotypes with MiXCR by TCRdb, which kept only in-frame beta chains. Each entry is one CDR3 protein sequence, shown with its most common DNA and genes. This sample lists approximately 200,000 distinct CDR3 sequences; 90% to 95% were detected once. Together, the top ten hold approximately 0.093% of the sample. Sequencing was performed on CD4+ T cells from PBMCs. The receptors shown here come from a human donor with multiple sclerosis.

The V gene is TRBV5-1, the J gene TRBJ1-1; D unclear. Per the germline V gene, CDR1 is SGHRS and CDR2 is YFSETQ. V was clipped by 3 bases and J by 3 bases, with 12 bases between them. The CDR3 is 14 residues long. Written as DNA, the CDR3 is TGCGCCAGCAGCTCTATGGGCAGATACACTGAAGCTTTCTTT. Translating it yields CASSSMGRYTEAFF.

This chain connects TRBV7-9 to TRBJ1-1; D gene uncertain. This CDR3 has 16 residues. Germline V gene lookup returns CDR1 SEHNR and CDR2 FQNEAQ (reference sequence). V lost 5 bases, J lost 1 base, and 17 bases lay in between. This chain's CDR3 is CASSAGPGRANTEAFF. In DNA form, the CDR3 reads TGTGCCAGCAGCGCTGGCCCTGGCCGGGCGAACACTGAAGCTTTCTTT.

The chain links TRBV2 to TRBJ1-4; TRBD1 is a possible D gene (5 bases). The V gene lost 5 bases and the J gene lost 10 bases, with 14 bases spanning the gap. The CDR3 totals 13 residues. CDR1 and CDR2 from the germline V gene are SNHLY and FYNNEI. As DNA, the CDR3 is TGTGCCAGCAGTAGTACGGGGGAAGGAAAACTGTTTTTT. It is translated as CASSSTGEGKLFF.

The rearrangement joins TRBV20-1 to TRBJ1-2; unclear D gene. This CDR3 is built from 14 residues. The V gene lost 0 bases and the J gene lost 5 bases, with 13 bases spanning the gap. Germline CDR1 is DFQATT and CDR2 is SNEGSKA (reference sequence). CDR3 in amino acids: CSARDWERGYGYTF. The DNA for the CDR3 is TGCAGTGCTAGAGATTGGGAGCGGGGTTATGGCTACACCTTC.

The CDR3 DNA reads TGCGCCAGCAGCTCCGATGGCTCCAGCACAGATACGCAGTATTTT. Translated, it gives CASSSDGSSTDTQYF. The chain couples TRBV5-1 to TRBJ2-3, with D unresolved. The CDR3 contains 15 residues. Trimming removed 3 bases at V and 0 bases at J, with 11 bases between. The germline gives CDR1 SGHRS, CDR2 YFSETQ. Filled out from reference TRBV5-1 and TRBJ2-3, the complete variable domain reads KAGVTQTPRYLIKTRGQQVTLSCSPISGHRSVSWYQQTPGQGLQFLFEYFSETQRNKGNFPGRFSGRQFSNSRSEMNVSTLELGDSALYLCASSSDGSSTDTQYFGPGTRLTVL.

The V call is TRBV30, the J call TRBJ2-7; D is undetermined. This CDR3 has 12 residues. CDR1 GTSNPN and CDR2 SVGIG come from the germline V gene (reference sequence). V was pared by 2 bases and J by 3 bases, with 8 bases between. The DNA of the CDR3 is TGTGCCTGGAGTAGCAGTTTCTACGAGCAGTACTTC. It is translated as CAWSSSFYEQYF.

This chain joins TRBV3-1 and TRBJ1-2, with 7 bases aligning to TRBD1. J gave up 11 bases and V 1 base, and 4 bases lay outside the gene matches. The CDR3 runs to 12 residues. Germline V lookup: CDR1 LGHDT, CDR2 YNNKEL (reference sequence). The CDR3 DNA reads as TGTGCCAGCAGCCAAGGACAGGGAGGGTACACCTTC. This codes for CASSQGQGGYTF.

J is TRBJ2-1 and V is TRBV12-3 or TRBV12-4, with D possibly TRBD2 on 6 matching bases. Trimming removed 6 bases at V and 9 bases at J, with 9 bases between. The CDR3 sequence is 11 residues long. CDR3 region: CASRLAREQFF. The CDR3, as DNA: TGTGCCAGCAGACTAGCCCGTGAGCAGTTCTTC.

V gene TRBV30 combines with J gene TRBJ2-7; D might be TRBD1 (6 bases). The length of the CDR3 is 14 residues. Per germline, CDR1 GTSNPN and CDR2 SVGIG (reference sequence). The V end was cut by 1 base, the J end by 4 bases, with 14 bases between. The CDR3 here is CAWSEGGSGYEQYF. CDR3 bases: TGTGCCTGGAGTGAAGGGGGTTCGGGGTACGAGCAGTACTTC.

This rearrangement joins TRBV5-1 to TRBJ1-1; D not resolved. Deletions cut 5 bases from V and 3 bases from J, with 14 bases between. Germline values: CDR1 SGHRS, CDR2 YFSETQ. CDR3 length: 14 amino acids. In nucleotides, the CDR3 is TGCGCCAGCAGGCCGACACGATCGGACACTGAAGCTTTCTTT. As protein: CASRPTRSDTEAFF. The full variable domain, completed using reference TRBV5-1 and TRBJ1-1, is KAGVTQTPRYLIKTRGQQVTLSCSPISGHRSVSWYQQTPGQGLQFLFEYFSETQRNKGNFPGRFSGRQFSNSRSEMNVSTLELGDSALYLCASRPTRSDTEAFFGQGTRLTVV.

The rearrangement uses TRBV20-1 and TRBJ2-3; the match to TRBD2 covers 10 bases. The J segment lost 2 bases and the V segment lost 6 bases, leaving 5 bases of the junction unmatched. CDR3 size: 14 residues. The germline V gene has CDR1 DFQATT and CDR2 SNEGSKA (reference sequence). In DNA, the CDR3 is TGCAGTGCCACTAGCGGGGTGGTCACAGATACGCAGTATTTT. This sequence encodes CSATSGVVTDTQYF.

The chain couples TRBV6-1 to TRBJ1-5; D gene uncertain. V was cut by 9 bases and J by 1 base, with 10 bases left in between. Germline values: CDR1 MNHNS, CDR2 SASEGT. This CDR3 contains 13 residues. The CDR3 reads CASLFESNQPQHF. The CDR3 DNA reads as TGTGCCAGTCTTTTCGAAAGCAATCAGCCCCAGCATTTT.

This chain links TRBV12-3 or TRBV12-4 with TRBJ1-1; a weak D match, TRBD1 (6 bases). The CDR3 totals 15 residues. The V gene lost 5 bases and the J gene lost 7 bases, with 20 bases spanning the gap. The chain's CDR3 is CASSRGSNRAGEAFF. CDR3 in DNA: TGTGCCAGCAGTCGCGGATCAAACAGGGCTGGTGAAGCTTTCTTT.

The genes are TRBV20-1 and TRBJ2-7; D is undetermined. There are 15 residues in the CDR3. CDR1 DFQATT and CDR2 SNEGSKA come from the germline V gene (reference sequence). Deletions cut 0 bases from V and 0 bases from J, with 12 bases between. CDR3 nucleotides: TGCAGTGCTAGAGATAAAGGGCTCAACTCCTACGAGCAGTACTTC. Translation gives CSARDKGLNSYEQYF.

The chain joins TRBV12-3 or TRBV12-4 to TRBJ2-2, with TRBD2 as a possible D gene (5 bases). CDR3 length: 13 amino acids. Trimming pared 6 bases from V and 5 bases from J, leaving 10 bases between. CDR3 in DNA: TGTGCCAGCAGCTCCACTAGAACCGGGGAGCTGTTTTTT. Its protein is CASSSTRTGELFF.

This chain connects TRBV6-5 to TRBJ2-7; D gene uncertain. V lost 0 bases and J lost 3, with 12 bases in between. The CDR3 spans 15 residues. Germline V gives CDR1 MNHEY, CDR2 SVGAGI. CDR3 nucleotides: TGTGCCAGCAGTTACTCGCCATCCGAAGGCTACGAGCAGTACTTC. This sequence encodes CASSYSPSEGYEQYF.

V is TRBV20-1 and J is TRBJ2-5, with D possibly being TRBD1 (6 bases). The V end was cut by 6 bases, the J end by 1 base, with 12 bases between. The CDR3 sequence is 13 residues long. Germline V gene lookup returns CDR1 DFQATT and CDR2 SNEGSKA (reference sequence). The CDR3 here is CSASRRGQETQYF. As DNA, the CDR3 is TGCAGTGCATCCCGCAGGGGCCAAGAGACCCAGTACTTC.

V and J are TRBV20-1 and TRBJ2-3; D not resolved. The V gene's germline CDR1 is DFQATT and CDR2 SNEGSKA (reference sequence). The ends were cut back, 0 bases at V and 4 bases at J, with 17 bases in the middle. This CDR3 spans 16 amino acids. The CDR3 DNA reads TGCAGTGCTAGAGATTGGATCCCCCTTGTCCCAGATACGCAGTATTTT. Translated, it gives CSARDWIPLVPDTQYF.

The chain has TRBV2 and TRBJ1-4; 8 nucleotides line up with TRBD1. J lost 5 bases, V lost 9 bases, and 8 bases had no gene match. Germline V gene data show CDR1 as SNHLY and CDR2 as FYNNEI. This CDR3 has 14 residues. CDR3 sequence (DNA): TGTGCCAGTTTAGCCGGGACAGGAAATGAAAAACTGTTTTTT. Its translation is CASLAGTGNEKLFF.

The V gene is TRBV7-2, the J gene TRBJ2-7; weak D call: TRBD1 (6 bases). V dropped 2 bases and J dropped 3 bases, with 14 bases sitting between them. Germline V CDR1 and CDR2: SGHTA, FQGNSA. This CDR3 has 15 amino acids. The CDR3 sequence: CASSLTTGQFYEQYF. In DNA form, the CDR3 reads TGTGCCAGCAGCTTAACAACCGGACAGTTCTACGAGCAGTACTTC.

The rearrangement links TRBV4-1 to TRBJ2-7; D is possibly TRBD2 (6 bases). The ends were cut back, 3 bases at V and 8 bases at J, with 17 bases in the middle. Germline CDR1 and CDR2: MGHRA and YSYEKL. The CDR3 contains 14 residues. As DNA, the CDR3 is TGCGCCAGCAGCCATCTCAAGGCTAGCGCACAGCAGTACTTC. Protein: CASSHLKASAQQYF.